There are many counts of the clone carrying this T cell receptor (beta chain). These data belong to a study of HIV-infected patients and healthy controls. TCRdb processed the 5' RACE reads anew with MiXCR; each CDR3 protein has one entry. This table has almost 65,000 distinct CDR3 sequences, roughly 19% appearing once. Sequenced input: CD4+ T cells from blood. The sequence derives from a human donor in good health.

The CDR3 DNA reads TGCAGCGTTGCCAGGGACAGCTATGGCTACACCTTC. Translating it yields CSVARDSYGYTF. The V gene is TRBV29-1, the J gene TRBJ1-2; TRBD1 aligns across 7 bases. The CDR3 sequence is 12 residues long. With V trimmed by 4 bases and J by 4 bases, 3 bases remained unmatched. Germline V gene lookup returns CDR1 SQVTM and CDR2 ANQGSEA.